This passage covers 20 T cell receptor beta chains from one sample sequenced in a study of blood T cell repertoires in COVID-19 (dated by TCRdb to about 2020). Libraries were prepared through the immunoSEQ multiplex PCR assay. The table was pulled from immuneACCESS by TCRdb, which kept in-frame rearrangements only. Such tables lose some clones; where checked, under half of the loss comes from unresolved V genes, and the rest has no known cause. The sample table lists roughly 82,000 clones, almost 85% of them with a count of one. 10% of the sample belongs to the ten largest clones. Sequencing was carried out using peripheral blood. These receptors were obtained from a man in his sixties with acute or convalescent COVID-19.

The gene calls are TRBV5-4 and TRBJ2-1, with D hard to call. Germline CDR1 reads SGHNT; CDR2 reads YYREEE (reference sequence). V was trimmed by 4 bases and J by 0 bases, leaving 11 bases between them. This CDR3 region has 15 residues. The CDR3 reads CASSEARSSYNEQFF. The CDR3 DNA reads as TGTGCCAGCAGCGAAGCAAGGAGCTCCTACAATGAGCAGTTCTTC.

The chain carries TRBV5-4 and TRBJ2-1; a possible D gene is TRBD2 (6 bases). V shed 4 bases and J shed 6 bases, with 11 bases lying between them. The CDR3 contains 13 residues. Germline assignment: CDR1 SGHNT and CDR2 YYREEE (reference sequence). The DNA of the CDR3 is TGTGCCAGCAGCAAAATAGCGGCCAATGAGCAGTTCTTC. It codes for CASSKIAANEQFF.

This chain links TRBV12-3 or TRBV12-4 with TRBJ2-7, with D hard to call. This CDR3 contains 13 residues. The germline V and J ends were trimmed by 6 bases and 4 bases, with 13 bases remaining between them. As DNA, the CDR3 is TGTGCCAGCAGCCCGGGTGCGAAGTACGAGCAGTACTTC. It is translated as CASSPGAKYEQYF.

The J gene is TRBJ2-5, the V gene TRBV3-1 (or the pseudogene TRBV3-2); D is possibly TRBD2 (5 bases). Deletions cut 3 bases from V and 2 bases from J, with 10 bases between. The CDR3 is 14 amino acids. CDR1 is LGHDT and CDR2 is YNNKEL in the germline V gene (reference sequence). CDR3 coding DNA: TGTGCCAGCAGCCATATGACTAAGCAAGAGACCCAGTACTTC. Its protein is CASSHMTKQETQYF.

This clone showed up just once. The chain employs TRBV28 and TRBJ1-2; D ambiguous. Between the trimmed V and J ends, which lost 5 bases and 5 bases, there was a span of 6 bases. Per the germline V gene, CDR1 is MDHEN and CDR2 is SYDVKM. CDR3 length: 11 residues. As DNA, the CDR3 is TGTGCCAGCAGTCGAGGGTATGGCTACACCTTC. Translated, it gives CASSRGYGYTF.

The V and J genes are TRBV18 and TRBJ1-5, with D possibly being TRBD1 (6 bases). Germline CDR1 is KGHSH and CDR2 is LQKENI. This CDR3 spans 13 amino acids. V was trimmed by 8 bases and J by 5 bases, leaving 13 bases between them. DNA for the CDR3: TGTGCCAGCAAAACAGGGCTCGATCAGCCCCAGCATTTT. As protein: CASKTGLDQPQHF.

The V call is TRBV7-2, the J call TRBJ2-7, with TRBD2 matching over 8 bases. The germline CDR1 and CDR2 sequences are SGHTA and FQGNSA. The junction had 8 bases not matched to a gene; V was cut back by 4 bases and J by 6 bases. The CDR3 totals 14 residues. The CDR3 loop is CASSSGTRGIEQYF. CDR3 DNA: TGTGCCAGCAGCTCCGGGACTAGGGGCATCGAGCAGTACTTC.

The chain employs TRBV7-2 and TRBJ1-6; a possible D gene is TRBD1 (6 bases). The V gene lost 5 bases and the J gene lost 7 bases, with 21 bases spanning the gap. Germline V lookup: CDR1 SGHTA, CDR2 FQGNSA. The CDR3 has 17 amino acids. CDR3 region: CASSPGEGRGTNSPLHF. In DNA form, the CDR3 reads TGTGCCAGCAGCCCAGGGGAGGGACGGGGGACAAATTCACCCCTCCACTTT.

In this sample, this clone turned up a few times. This sequence joins TRBV7-2 and TRBJ1-2, with D uncertain. The germline CDR1 and CDR2 sequences are SGHTA and FQGNSA. The CDR3 has 11 amino acids. V gave up 4 bases and J gave up 5 bases, with 5 bases separating them. The CDR3 DNA sequence: TGTGCCAGCAGCTCCACATATGGCTACACCTTC. Its translation: CASSSTYGYTF.

The V call is TRBV5-1, the J call TRBJ1-2; the D gene is possibly TRBD1 (6 bases). Trimming took 0 bases from V and 5 from J, leaving 8 bases between them. The CDR3 runs to 13 residues. Germline V gene data show CDR1 as SGHRS and CDR2 as YFSETQ. CDR3 loop: CASSLDGQYGYTF. CDR3 DNA: TGCGCCAGCAGCTTGGATGGACAGTATGGCTACACCTTC.

V gene TRBV5-3 combines with J gene TRBJ1-2; weak D call: TRBD1 (6 bases). TRBV5-3 is marked as an open reading frame, function uncertain. CDR3 length equals 13 residues. V lost 4 bases and J lost 6, with 13 bases in between. CDR3 loop: CARSTDEGDGYTF. In DNA, the CDR3 is TGTGCCAGAAGCACTGACGAGGGGGATGGCTACACCTTC.

This sequence joins TRBV6-5 and TRBJ2-7, with D possibly being TRBD2 (7 bases). The V end was cut by 2 bases, the J end by 5 bases, with 19 bases between. This CDR3 region has 16 residues. Germline-derived CDR1 and CDR2 are MNHEY and SVGAGI. CDR3 sequence: CASSYPPWGGADEQYF. The CDR3 DNA is TGTGCCAGCAGTTACCCACCTTGGGGGGGGGCCGACGAGCAGTACTTC.

The chain has TRBV18 and TRBJ2-3; TRBD1 is a possible D gene (6 bases). Germline-derived CDR1 and CDR2 are KGHSH and LQKENI. The V end lost 5 bases, the J end lost 6 bases, and 15 bases lay between the germline ends. CDR3 length equals 14 residues. DNA for the CDR3: TGTGCCAGCTCATCTGGAACAGGGTCCGATACGCAGTATTTT. Its protein product is CASSSGTGSDTQYF.

This clone was counted only a few times. The J gene is TRBJ2-7, the V gene TRBV4-3; no reliable D call. The CDR3 is 13 residues long. Trimming stripped 0 bases from V and 6 bases from J, with 9 bases between. CDR1 LGHNA and CDR2 YSLEER come from the germline V gene. The CDR3 DNA is TGCGCCAGCAGCCAAGAGAATTGGGCCGAGCAGTACTTC. It yields the protein CASSQENWAEQYF.

This clone was observed a single time. The chain uses TRBV4-3 and TRBJ1-1; 11 nucleotides align to TRBD1. This CDR3 comprises 14 residues. V lost 4 bases and J lost 5; bases outside the gene matches: 3. Germline CDR1 is LGHNA and CDR2 is YSLEER. Here the CDR3 reads CASSPDRGQTEAFF. Written as DNA, the CDR3 is TGCGCCAGCAGCCCGGACAGGGGGCAGACTGAAGCTTTCTTT.

The V call is TRBV2, the J call TRBJ1-2, with 7 bases matching TRBD1. CDR1 and CDR2 (germline): SNHLY, FYNNEI. Losses at the gene ends were 4 bases for V and 3 bases for J; bases not matched to a gene: 8. The CDR3 totals 15 residues. CDR3 bases: TGTGCCAGCAGTGCCGCGGGACAGAGCTACTATGGCTACACCTTC. Translated, it gives CASSAAGQSYYGYTF.

This chain joins TRBV19 and TRBJ2-1, with D tentatively TRBD1 (6 bases). Trimming took 6 bases from V and 1 from J, leaving 13 bases between them. Germline lookup yields CDR1 LNHDA and CDR2 SQIVND (reference sequence). The CDR3 is made up of 15 amino acids. This CDR3 reads CASRAAGQSYNEQFF. The CDR3, as DNA: TGTGCCAGTAGAGCGGCAGGACAGTCCTACAATGAGCAGTTCTTC.

This clone was observed once. The gene calls are TRBV12-3 or TRBV12-4 and TRBJ1-5; D is unclear. The V end was cut by 2 bases, the J end by 6 bases, with 8 bases between. This CDR3 is built from 13 residues. The CDR3 DNA is TGTGCCAGCAGTTTAAGGGAGGGTCAGCCCCAGCATTTT. This sequence encodes CASSLREGQPQHF.

This rearrangement joins TRBV28 to TRBJ1-2; 7 nucleotides line up with TRBD1. Trimming took 2 bases from V and 7 from J; bases not matched to a gene: 13. CDR3 length equals 16 residues. Germline assignment: CDR1 MDHEN and CDR2 SYDVKM. In DNA, the CDR3 is TGTGCCAGCAGTTTACCAGGGGGGCAGGGCGTCGGTGGCTACACCTTC. It encodes CASSLPGGQGVGGYTF.

The chain couples TRBV5-3 to TRBJ2-2, with TRBD1 identical over 7 bases. TRBV5-3 is annotated as an ORF whose role is uncertain. V trimming: 4 bases; J trimming: 3 bases; junction bases outside the gene matches: 6. CDR3 length: 15 residues. The CDR3 region is CARSHRQGHTGELFF. The CDR3 nucleotides are TGTGCCAGAAGCCATCGACAGGGCCACACCGGGGAGCTGTTTTTT.